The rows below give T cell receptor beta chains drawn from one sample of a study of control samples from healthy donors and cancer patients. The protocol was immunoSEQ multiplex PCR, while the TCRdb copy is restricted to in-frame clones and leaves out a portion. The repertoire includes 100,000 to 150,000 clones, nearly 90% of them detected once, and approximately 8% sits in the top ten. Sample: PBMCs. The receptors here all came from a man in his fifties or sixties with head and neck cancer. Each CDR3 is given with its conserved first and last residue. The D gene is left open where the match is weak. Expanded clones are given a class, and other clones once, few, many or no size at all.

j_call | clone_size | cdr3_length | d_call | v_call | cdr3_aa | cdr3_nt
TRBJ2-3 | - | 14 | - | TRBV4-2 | CASSQGGVTDTQYF | TGTGCCAGCAGCCAAGGAGGAGTAACAGATACGCAGTATTTT
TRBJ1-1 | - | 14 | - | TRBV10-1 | CASSELQGNTEAFF | TGCGCCAGCAGTGAGTTACAGGGTAACACTGAAGCTTTCTTT
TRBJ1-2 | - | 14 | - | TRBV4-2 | CASSQDDRNYGYTF | TGTGCCAGCAGCCAAGACGACAGGAACTATGGCTACACCTTC
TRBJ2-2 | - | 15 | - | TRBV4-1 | CASSQDRGATGELFF | TGCGCCAGCAGCCAAGATCGTGGGGCCACCGGGGAGCTGTTTTTT
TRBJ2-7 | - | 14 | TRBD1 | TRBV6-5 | CASSYRTGAYEQYF | TGTGCCAGCAGTTACCGGACAGGGGCGTACGAGCAGTACTTC
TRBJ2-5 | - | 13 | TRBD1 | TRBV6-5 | CASSTDRAQTQYF | TGTGCCAGCAGTACAGACAGGGCTCAGACCCAGTACTTC
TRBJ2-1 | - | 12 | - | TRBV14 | CASSPQGYEQFF | TGTGCCAGCAGCCCACAGGGTTATGAGCAGTTCTTC
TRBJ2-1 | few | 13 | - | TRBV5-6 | CASSLESYNEQFF | TGTGCCAGCAGCTTGGAGTCCTACAATGAGCAGTTCTTC
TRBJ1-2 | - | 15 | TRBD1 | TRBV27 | CASSSAGGRGYGYTF | TGTGCCAGCAGTTCTGCAGGGGGCCGAGGGTATGGCTACACCTTC
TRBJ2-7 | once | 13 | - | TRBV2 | CASSQTGIYEQYF | TGTGCCAGCAGTCAGACGGGGATCTACGAGCAGTACTTC
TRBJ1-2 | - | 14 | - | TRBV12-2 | CASRAGQLVHGYTF | TGTGCAAGTCGTGCGGGACAGTTAGTCCACGGCTACACCTTC
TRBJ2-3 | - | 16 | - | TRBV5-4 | CASSLGWAGQLDTQYF | TGTGCCAGCAGCTTGGGTTGGGCGGGGCAACTTGATACGCAGTATTTT
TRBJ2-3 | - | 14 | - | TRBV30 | CAWTSQGGTDTQYF | TGTGCCTGGACCTCTCAGGGAGGAACAGATACGCAGTATTTT
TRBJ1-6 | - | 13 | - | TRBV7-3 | CASSLSGNSPLHF | TGTGCCAGCAGCTTAAGCGGTAATTCACCCCTCCACTTT
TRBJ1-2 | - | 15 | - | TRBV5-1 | CASSLLASGDYGYTF | TGCGCCAGCAGCCTCCTGGCGTCGGGTGACTATGGCTACACCTTC
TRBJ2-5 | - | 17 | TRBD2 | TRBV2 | CASSVGVLGGGQETQYF | TGTGCCAGCAGTGTTGGTGTCCTAGGCGGGGGCCAAGAGACCCAGTACTTC
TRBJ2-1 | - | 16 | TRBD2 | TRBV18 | CASSPRSGGFYNEQFF | TGTGCCAGCTCACCAAGGAGCGGGGGATTCTACAATGAGCAGTTCTTC
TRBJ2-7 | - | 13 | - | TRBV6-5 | CASSFREAYEQYF | TGTGCCAGCAGCTTCAGGGAAGCCTACGAGCAGTACTTC
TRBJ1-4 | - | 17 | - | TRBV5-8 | CASSKWTDLATNEKLFF | TGTGCCAGCAGCAAATGGACAGATCTTGCAACTAATGAAAAACTGTTTTTT
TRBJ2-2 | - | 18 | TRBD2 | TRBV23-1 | CASSQPPLADPVIGELFF | TGCGCCAGCAGTCAACCCCCCCTAGCGGATCCCGTTATCGGGGAGCTGTTTTTT
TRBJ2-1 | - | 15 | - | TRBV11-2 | CASSFFNRGYNEQFF | TGTGCCAGCAGCTTCTTCAACAGAGGGTACAATGAGCAGTTCTTC
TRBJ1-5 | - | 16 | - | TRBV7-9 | CASSLELGGLNQPQHF | TGTGCCAGCAGCTTAGAATTGGGGGGACTCAATCAGCCCCAGCATTTT